A single sample gave rise to the 21 T cell receptor beta chains below, sequenced in a study of hypomethylating agent response in myelodysplastic syndrome. Assay: immunoSEQ multiplex PCR; the TCRdb copy retains only in-frame clones and omits some. Of approximately 6,600 clones listed, 80% to 90% are singletons. The sample in question was bone marrow, obtained before or after starting hypomethylating agent treatment for myelodysplastic syndrome (not recorded which). The receptors were sampled from a human donor with myelodysplastic syndrome.

The chain carries TRBV6-5 and TRBJ2-7; D is uncertain. The CDR3 sequence is 11 residues long. V gave up 4 bases and J gave up 7 bases, with 8 bases separating them. CDR1 is MNHEY, CDR2 SVGAGI, per germline. CDR3 in amino acids: CASSSTWEQYF. The CDR3 DNA sequence: TGTGCCAGCAGTTCGACCTGGGAGCAGTACTTC.

By share of the sample, this clone is large (0.1 to 1%). The chain joins TRBV6-1 to TRBJ1-5; D not certain. Trimming took 7 bases from V and 0 from J, leaving 13 bases between them. This CDR3 has 15 residues. Germline assignment: CDR1 MNHNS and CDR2 SASEGT. DNA of the CDR3: TGTGCCAGCACTCTCCCGGCGAATAGCAATCAGCCCCAGCATTTT. Translation gives CASTLPANSNQPQHF.

CDR3 sequence (DNA): TGCGCCAGCAGGGGAGGGGCCAATGAAAAACTGTTTTTT. As protein: CASRGGANEKLFF. The J gene is TRBJ1-4, the V gene TRBV10-2; possible D gene TRBD1, 5 bases. CDR3 length equals 13 residues. Germline CDR1 and CDR2: WSHSY and SAAADI. Trimming pared 6 bases from V and 5 bases from J, leaving 10 bases between.

This chain connects TRBV4-1 to TRBJ1-1; D call uncertain. The CDR3 totals 14 residues. V lost 1 base and J lost 4, with 10 bases in between. The germline V gene encodes CDR1 MGHRA and CDR2 YSYEKL. CDR3 sequence (DNA): TGCGCCAGCAGCCAAGGCCCTGGCCCCACTGAAGCTTTCTTT. It is translated as CASSQGPGPTEAFF.

This clone was observed a handful of times. The CDR3, as DNA: TGCAGTGCGGTTAACTATGGCTACACCTTC. It yields the protein CSAVNYGYTF. The V and J genes are TRBV20-1 and TRBJ1-2; the D is unclear. Germline lookup yields CDR1 DFQATT and CDR2 SNEGSKA (reference sequence). The CDR3 contains 10 residues. V lost 6 bases and J 1 base, leaving 3 bases between the germline ends.

The chain is built from TRBV4-2 and TRBJ2-3, with D perhaps being TRBD1 or TRBD2 (5 bases each). The CDR3 has 16 residues. The V and J ends lost 1 base and 0 bases respectively, with 11 bases between them. CDR1 and CDR2 from the germline V gene are LGHNA and YNFKEQ. This chain's CDR3 is CASSQGDGDSTDTQYF. The CDR3, as DNA: TGTGCCAGCAGCCAAGGGGACGGGGATAGCACAGATACGCAGTATTTT.

The J gene is TRBJ2-7, the V gene TRBV12-5; tentatively, D is TRBD2 (5 bases). The CDR3 has 13 residues. The V end was cut by 5 bases, the J end by 0 bases, with 8 bases between. CDR1 and CDR2 from the germline V gene are LGHNT and FRNRAP. The CDR3 DNA reads as TGTGCTAGTGGTCCCCGGGACTCCTACGAGCAGTACTTC. This codes for CASGPRDSYEQYF. The variable domain in full, completed from reference TRBV12-5 and TRBJ2-7, reads DARVTQTPRHKVTEMGQEVTMRCQPILGHNTVFWYRQTMMQGLELLAYFRNRAPLDDSGMPKDRFSAEMPDATLATLKIQPSEPRDSAVYFCASGPRDSYEQYFGPGTRLTVT.

V and J are TRBV5-5 and TRBJ1-4, with a possible D match to TRBD1 (5 bases). Germline-derived CDR1 and CDR2 are SGHKS and YYEKEE (reference sequence). With 2 bases removed from V and 7 bases from J, the gap between germline ends came to 15 bases. The length of the CDR3 is 15 residues. CDR3 loop: CASSLPQEASEKLFF. For the CDR3, the DNA is TGTGCCAGCAGCTTACCACAGGAAGCGAGTGAAAAACTGTTTTTT.

This clone was recorded a few times. V and J are TRBV5-1 and TRBJ2-5, with D maybe TRBD2 (5 bases). The germline CDR1 and CDR2 sequences are SGHRS and YFSETQ. The CDR3 extends over 14 amino acids. Trimming cost V 0 bases and J 5 bases, with 11 bases left between them. The CDR3 protein is CASSLGLGGETQYF. In nucleotides, the CDR3 is TGCGCCAGCAGCTTGGGTCTGGGCGGGGAGACCCAGTACTTC.

The chain uses TRBV29-1 and TRBJ2-6; 9 nucleotides align to TRBD1. V was clipped by 4 bases and J by 0 bases; unmatched bases: 1. The CDR3 totals 15 residues. Germline CDR1 is SQVTM and CDR2 is ANQGSEA. In nucleotides, the CDR3 is TGCAGCGTTGTGGGACAGGGCTCTGGGGCCAACGTCCTGACTTTC. This encodes CSVVGQGSGANVLTF.

The chain combines TRBV4-3 with TRBJ2-2; 11 bases map to TRBD2. V lost 3 bases and J lost 2; bases outside the gene matches: 8. There are 18 residues in the CDR3. CDR1 and CDR2 from the germline V gene are LGHNA and YSLEER. CDR3 bases: TGCGCCAGCAGCCAGTTCTTGACTAGCGGGGATAACACCGGGGAGCTGTTTTTT. Encoded protein: CASSQFLTSGDNTGELFF.

The chain uses TRBV5-6 and TRBJ2-5; 12 nucleotides line up with TRBD2. V was clipped by 1 base and J by 4 bases; unmatched bases: 2. Germline CDR1 and CDR2: SGHDT and YYEEEE. There are 15 residues in the CDR3. CDR3 DNA: TGTGCCAGCAGCTTGACTAGCGGGGGGAGAGAGACCCAGTACTTC. This sequence encodes CASSLTSGGRETQYF.

In nucleotides, the CDR3 is TGTGCCAGTCAACTGACCAACGAAGAGACCCAGTACTTC. This encodes CASQLTNEETQYF. V usage is TRBV19 and J usage is TRBJ2-5; D is unresolved. V was trimmed by 8 bases and J by 3 bases, leaving 13 bases between them. CDR3 length: 13 amino acids. Germline CDR1 LNHDA, CDR2 SQIVND (reference sequence). Using reference TRBV19 and TRBJ2-5 for the parts outside the CDR3, the full variable domain is DGGITQSPKYLFRKEGQNVTLSCEQNLNHDAMYWYRQDPGQGLRLIYYSQIVNDFQKGDIAEGYSVSREKKESFPLTVTSAQKNPTAFYLCASQLTNEETQYFGPGTRLLVL.

The J gene is TRBJ1-5, the V gene TRBV2; TRBD1 might be the D (6 bases). V dropped 1 base and J dropped 4 bases, with 11 bases sitting between them. This CDR3 has 15 amino acids. Germline-derived CDR1 and CDR2 are SNHLY and FYNNEI. The CDR3 loop is CASSEGDIGNQPQHF. The CDR3 nucleotides are TGTGCCAGCAGTGAAGGGGACATCGGGAATCAGCCCCAGCATTTT.

The V call is TRBV27, the J call TRBJ1-4; no clear D. CDR3 length: 13 residues. V was trimmed by 0 bases and J by 6 bases, leaving 5 bases between them. CDR1 and CDR2 from the germline V gene are MNHEY and SMNVEV (reference sequence). The CDR3 DNA reads TGTGCCAGCAGTTTATCGGTGCATGAAAAACTGTTTTTT. Protein product: CASSLSVHEKLFF.

This clone was recorded only once. The chain joins TRBV11-2 to TRBJ2-1; possibly TRBD1 for D (6 bases). The V gene lost 5 bases and the J gene lost 2 bases, with 19 bases spanning the gap. CDR3 length: 17 amino acids. Per the germline V gene, CDR1 is SGHAT and CDR2 is FQNNGV. DNA for the CDR3: TGTGCCAGCAGCCTAACTCTGGACCAGGGGCCCTACAATGAGCAGTTCTTC. Protein sequence: CASSLTLDQGPYNEQFF.

The CDR3 DNA reads as TGCGCCAGCAGCCAAGAGGGGCAGGGTGGTTCACCCCTCCACTTT. Translated, it gives CASSQEGQGGSPLHF. This chain links TRBV4-3 with TRBJ1-6; D is possibly TRBD1 (5 bases). There are 15 residues in the CDR3. The germline V gene has CDR1 LGHNA and CDR2 YSLEER. Trimming took off 0 bases at V and 9 bases at J, with 12 bases between the two ends.

The CDR3 protein is CASREPGLARGETQYF. The DNA for the CDR3 is TGTGCCAGCAGAGAACCGGGACTAGCCCGGGGTGAGACCCAGTACTTC. The chain combines TRBV6-1 with TRBJ2-5; 9 bases align to TRBD2. The CDR3 is 16 amino acids. The ends lost 6 bases at V and 5 bases at J; junction bases unmatched: 13. CDR1 is MNHNS, CDR2 SASEGT, per germline.

The J gene is TRBJ1-2, the V gene TRBV27; possible D gene TRBD1, 6 bases. V was clipped by 4 bases and J by 4 bases, with 16 bases between them. Looked up from germline, CDR1 is MNHEY and CDR2 is SMNVEV (reference sequence). The CDR3 length is 15 residues. CDR3 sequence reads: CASSSLYGQLYGYTF. The CDR3 DNA reads as TGTGCCAGCAGTTCGTTGTACGGACAGCTCTATGGCTACACCTTC.

The chain has TRBV7-9 and TRBJ2-7, with TRBD1 identical over 9 bases. The junction had 5 bases not matched to a gene; V was cut back by 6 bases and J by 2 bases. The CDR3 covers 14 residues. The germline V gene has CDR1 SEHNR and CDR2 FQNEAQ (reference sequence). The CDR3 spells CASRPGQGPYEQYF. CDR3 DNA: TGTGCCAGCAGACCGGGACAGGGACCCTACGAGCAGTACTTC. Full variable domain (rest looked up from reference TRBV7-9 and TRBJ2-7): DTGVSQNPRHKITKRGQNVTFRCDPISEHNRLYWYRQTLGQGPEFLTYFQNEAQLEKSRLLSDRFSAERPKGSFSTLEIQRTEQGDSAMYLCASRPGQGPYEQYFGPGTRLTVT.

CDR3 residues: CASSHPRAPLSYQETQYF. CDR3 nucleotide sequence: TGTGCCAGCAGCCATCCCAGGGCCCCCCTTTCGTACCAAGAGACCCAGTACTTC. The chain links TRBV7-8 to TRBJ2-5; perhaps TRBD1 as D (5 bases). The CDR3 sequence is 18 residues long. Germline V gene data show CDR1 as SGHVS and CDR2 as FQNEAQ. V dropped 5 bases and J dropped 0 bases, with 22 bases sitting between them.